The 2 T cell receptor beta chains in this list originate from one sample, sequenced in a study of T cells in localized non-small cell lung cancer. Libraries were prepared by immunoSEQ multiplex PCR; TCRdb keeps only in-frame clonotypes and omits some of them. The sample lists approximately 70,000 clones, 86% seen once, with 21% in the top ten. The sequencing here drew on peripheral blood, taken before any cancer treatment. The receptors come from a male donor aged 60 or over with stage III squamous cell lung carcinoma.

This rearrangement joins TRBV7-7 to TRBJ2-7, with D unclear. Per the germline V gene, CDR1 is SSHAT and CDR2 is FNYEAQ (reference sequence). The CDR3 runs 13 residues. Trimming stripped 2 bases from V and 5 bases from J, with 10 bases between. CDR3 coding DNA: TGTGCCAGCAGCTTATCCCCGGGCGACGAGCAGTACTTC. Translating gives CASSLSPGDEQYF.

This clone turned up a few times. Other DNA sequences in this sample translate to the same CDR3. In DNA, the CDR3 is TGTGCCAGCAGCTTCCCAGAGACACCCCTCCACTTT. It yields the protein CASSFPETPLHF. The chain links TRBV7-2 to TRBJ1-6, with D unresolved. Germline assignment: CDR1 SGHTA and CDR2 FQGNSA. V was clipped by 3 bases and J by 11 bases, with 8 bases between them. The CDR3 sequence is 12 residues long.